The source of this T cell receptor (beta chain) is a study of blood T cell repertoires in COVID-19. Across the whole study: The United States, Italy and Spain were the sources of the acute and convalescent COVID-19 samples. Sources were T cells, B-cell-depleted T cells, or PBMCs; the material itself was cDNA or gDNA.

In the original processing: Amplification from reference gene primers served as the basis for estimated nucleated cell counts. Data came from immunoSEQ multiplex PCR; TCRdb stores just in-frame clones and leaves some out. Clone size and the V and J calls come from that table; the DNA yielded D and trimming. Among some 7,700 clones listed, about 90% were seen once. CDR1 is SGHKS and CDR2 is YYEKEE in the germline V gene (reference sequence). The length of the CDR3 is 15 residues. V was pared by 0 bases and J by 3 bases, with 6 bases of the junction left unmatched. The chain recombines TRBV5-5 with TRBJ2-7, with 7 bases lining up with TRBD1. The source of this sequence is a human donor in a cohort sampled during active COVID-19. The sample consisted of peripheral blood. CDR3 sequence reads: CASSLVPRTGYEQYF. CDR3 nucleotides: TGTGCCAGCAGCTTGGTTCCTAGGACAGGCTACGAGCAGTACTTC.